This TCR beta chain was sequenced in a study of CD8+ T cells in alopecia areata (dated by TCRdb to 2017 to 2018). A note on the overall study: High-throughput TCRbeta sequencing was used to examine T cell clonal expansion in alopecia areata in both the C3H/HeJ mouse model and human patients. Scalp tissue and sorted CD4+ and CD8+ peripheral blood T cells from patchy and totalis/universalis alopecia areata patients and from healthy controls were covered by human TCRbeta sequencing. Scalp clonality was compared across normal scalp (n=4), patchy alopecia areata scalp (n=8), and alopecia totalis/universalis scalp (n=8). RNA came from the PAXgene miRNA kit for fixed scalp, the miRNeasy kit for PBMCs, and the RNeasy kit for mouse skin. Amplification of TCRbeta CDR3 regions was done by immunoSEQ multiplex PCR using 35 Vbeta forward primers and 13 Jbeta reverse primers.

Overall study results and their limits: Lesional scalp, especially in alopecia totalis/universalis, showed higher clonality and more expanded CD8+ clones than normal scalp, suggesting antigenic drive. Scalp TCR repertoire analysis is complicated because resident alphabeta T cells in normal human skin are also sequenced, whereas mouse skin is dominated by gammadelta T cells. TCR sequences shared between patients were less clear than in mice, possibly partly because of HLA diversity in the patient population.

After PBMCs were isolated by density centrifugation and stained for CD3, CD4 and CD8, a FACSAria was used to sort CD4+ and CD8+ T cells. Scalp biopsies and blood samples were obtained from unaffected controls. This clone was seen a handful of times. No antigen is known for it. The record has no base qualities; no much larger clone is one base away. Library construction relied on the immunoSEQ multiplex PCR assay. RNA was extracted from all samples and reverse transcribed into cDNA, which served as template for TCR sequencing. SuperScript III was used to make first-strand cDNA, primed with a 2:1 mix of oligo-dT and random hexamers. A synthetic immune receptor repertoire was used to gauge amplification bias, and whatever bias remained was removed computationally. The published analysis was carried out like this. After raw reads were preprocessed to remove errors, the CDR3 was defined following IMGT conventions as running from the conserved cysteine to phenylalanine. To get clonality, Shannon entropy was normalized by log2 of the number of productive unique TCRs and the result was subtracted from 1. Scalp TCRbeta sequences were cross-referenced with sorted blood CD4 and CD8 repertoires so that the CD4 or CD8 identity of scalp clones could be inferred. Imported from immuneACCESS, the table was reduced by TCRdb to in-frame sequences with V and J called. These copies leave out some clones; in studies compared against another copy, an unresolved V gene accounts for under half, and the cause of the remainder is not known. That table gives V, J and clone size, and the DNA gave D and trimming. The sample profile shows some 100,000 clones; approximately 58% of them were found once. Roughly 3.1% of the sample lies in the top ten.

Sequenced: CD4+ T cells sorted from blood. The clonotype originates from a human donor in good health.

The nucleotide sequence is TGCAGCGTTAGGGGGCAGGGGAACAACGAGCAGTACTTC. Its protein reads: CSVRGQGNNEQYF. Here the chain combines TRBV29-1 and TRBJ2-7, with 7 bases matching TRBD1. The germline V end is reduced by 5 bases and the J end by 5 bases; junction bases left unmatched: 9. Taken from cysteine to phenylalanine, the CDR3 has 13 residues. Only CDR3 DNA is held: 39 bases, read in frame from base 1. In the germline V gene, CDR1 corresponds to SQVTM and CDR2 to ANQGSEA.